Each of the 17 T cell receptor beta chains below was sequenced from the same sample in a study of shared T cell receptors in the human thymus. Produced via immunoSEQ multiplex PCR; TCRdb's table is partial and in-frame only. The table shows about 730,000 clones, with over 75% occurring only once. These data were also filed under a second study, of human thymus T cells.

Source material: thymocytes. These TCRs come from a girl less than two years old with a congenital heart defect.

The V gene is TRBV27, the J gene TRBJ1-4, with 10 nucleotides matching TRBD1. Germline lookup yields CDR1 MNHEY and CDR2 SMNVEV (reference sequence). CDR3 size: 17 residues. V was pared by 7 bases and J by 2 bases, with 10 bases of the junction left unmatched. CDR3 loop: CASTPTGTGDTNEKLFF. The CDR3 region has the DNA TGTGCCAGCACTCCAACCGGGACAGGGGATACTAATGAAAAACTGTTTTTT.

The chain joins TRBV18 to TRBJ2-3; tentative D call: TRBD1 (6 bases). Trimming pared 4 bases from V and 4 bases from J, leaving 12 bases between. The CDR3 contains 14 residues. In germline, CDR1 is KGHSH, CDR2 LQKENI. The CDR3 loop is CASSRRQVPDTQYF. The CDR3 nucleotides are TGTGCCAGCTCACGTCGACAGGTTCCAGATACGCAGTATTTT.

The gene calls are TRBV4-2 and TRBJ1-5, with no clear D. CDR1 is LGHNA, CDR2 YNFKEQ, per germline. This CDR3 is 16 amino acids long. Trimming cost V 0 bases and J 3 bases, with 12 bases left between them. Here the CDR3 DNA reads TGTGCCAGCAGCCAAGATCGGCTACAGAACAATCAGCCCCAGCATTTT. Protein: CASSQDRLQNNQPQHF.

CDR3 nucleotides: TGCGCCAGCAGCCCCCTCCTCCGCCTCCGAGGGTACAATGAGCAGTTCTTC. Protein product: CASSPLLRLRGYNEQFF. V and J are TRBV4-3 and TRBJ2-1, with D possibly TRBD2 on 5 matching bases. The V end lost 4 bases, the J end lost 4 bases, and 20 bases lay between the germline ends. The CDR3 is 17 residues long. Germline loops: CDR1 LGHNA, CDR2 YSLEER.

The chain employs TRBV28 and TRBJ1-4, with 10 bases matching TRBD1. With V trimmed by 3 bases and J by 3 bases, 13 bases remained unmatched. The germline CDR1 and CDR2 sequences are MDHEN and SYDVKM. CDR3 length: 19 amino acids. The CDR3 here is CASSFRGPFGTGANEKLFF. DNA for the CDR3: TGTGCCAGCAGTTTTCGTGGACCCTTCGGGACAGGGGCTAATGAAAAACTGTTTTTT.

The chain employs TRBV7-9 and TRBJ1-6; the D gene is possibly TRBD1 (5 bases). CDR1 SEHNR and CDR2 FQNEAQ come from the germline V gene (reference sequence). Trimming took 5 bases from V and 7 from J, leaving 15 bases between them. The CDR3 spans 15 residues. The CDR3 DNA is TGTGCCAGCAGCCCCCCCCGGGGGTCAAATTCACCCCTCCACTTT. Translated: CASSPPRGSNSPLHF. Together with reference TRBV7-9 and TRBJ1-6, the CDR3 gives the full variable domain: DTGVSQNPRHKITKRGQNVTFRCDPISEHNRLYWYRQTLGQGPEFLTYFQNEAQLEKSRLLSDRFSAERPKGSFSTLEIQRTEQGDSAMYLCASSPPRGSNSPLHFGNGTRLTVT.

This chain links TRBV18 with TRBJ2-7; 8 nucleotides agree with TRBD1. V gave up 3 bases and J gave up 5 bases; unmatched junction bases: 3. Germline V gives CDR1 KGHSH, CDR2 LQKENI. CDR3 size: 13 residues. The CDR3 DNA reads as TGTGCCAGCTCACCCCAGGGGGCCCACGAGCAGTACTTC. Translation gives CASSPQGAHEQYF.

The genes are TRBV7-2 and TRBJ2-7, with a possible D match to TRBD1 (5 bases). Germline V gene data show CDR1 as SGHTA and CDR2 as FQGNSA. V was clipped by 0 bases and J by 0 bases, with 18 bases between them. The CDR3 extends over 18 amino acids. The CDR3 loop reads CASSLAGRGPEPSYEQYF. The CDR3 DNA sequence: TGTGCCAGCAGCTTAGCGGGGCGAGGCCCCGAGCCCTCCTACGAGCAGTACTTC. Full variable domain (rest looked up from reference TRBV7-2 and TRBJ2-7): GAGVSQSPSNKVTEKGKDVELRCDPISGHTALYWYRQSLGQGLEFLIYFQGNSAPDKSGLPSDRFSAERTGGSVSTLTIQRTQQEDSAVYLCASSLAGRGPEPSYEQYFGPGTRLTVT.

The rearrangement joins TRBV7-2 to TRBJ2-5; TRBD2 is a possible D gene (7 bases). The CDR3 has 17 amino acids. The V and J ends lost 5 bases and 4 bases respectively, with 23 bases between them. Germline V CDR1 and CDR2: SGHTA, FQGNSA. The CDR3 coding sequence is TGTGCCAGCAGCCTGGGAAGAGGGGGGGTGAGAGGAGAGACCCAGTACTTC. It yields the protein CASSLGRGGVRGETQYF.

This clone turned up a few times. The V gene is TRBV28, the J gene TRBJ1-1; 8 nucleotides line up with TRBD1. V shed 4 bases and J 4 bases; nucleotides not matched to a gene: 2. Germline V gene data show CDR1 as MDHEN and CDR2 as SYDVKM. This CDR3 contains 13 residues. In nucleotides, the CDR3 is TGTGCCAGCAGTTCCGGACAGGGCACTGAAGCTTTCTTT. As protein: CASSSGQGTEAFF.

The chain employs TRBV15 and TRBJ2-1, with 8 bases fitting TRBD1. The length of the CDR3 is 15 residues. With 1 base clipped from V and 4 bases from J, the junction kept 3 bases outside the gene matches. Germline CDR1 and CDR2: LNHNV and YYDKDF (reference sequence). CDR3 DNA sequence: TGTGCCACCAGCAGAGGGGACAGGATATACAATGAGCAGTTCTTC. Its translation: CATSRGDRIYNEQFF.

The J gene is TRBJ2-1, the V gene TRBV4-1, with 11 bases fitting TRBD2. The V gene end was trimmed by 4 bases and the J gene end by 4 bases; junction bases not matched to a gene: 6. Germline loops: CDR1 MGHRA, CDR2 YSYEKL. There are 16 residues in the CDR3. The CDR3 DNA is TGCGCCAGCAGCCCCCTCCTAGCGGGGGGATACAATGAGCAGTTCTTC. This encodes CASSPLLAGGYNEQFF.

In its sample, this clone was seen once. The chain recombines TRBV28 with TRBJ1-5, with D uncertain. Germline lookup yields CDR1 MDHEN and CDR2 SYDVKM. This CDR3 is 12 amino acids long. Trimming took off 8 bases at V and 6 bases at J, with 11 bases between the two ends. The CDR3 coding sequence is TGTGCCAGCTACCGGGTAGGTCAGCCCCAGCATTTT. This encodes CASYRVGQPQHF.

V usage is TRBV6-1 and J usage is TRBJ1-2; D gene unclear. CDR1 MNHNS and CDR2 SASEGT come from the germline V gene. This CDR3 spans 14 amino acids. The germline V and J ends were trimmed by 2 bases and 7 bases, with 14 bases remaining between them. This CDR3 reads CASSENRTYCGYTF. The CDR3 nucleotides read TGTGCCAGCAGTGAAAACCGGACTTATTGTGGCTACACCTTC.

The V call is TRBV6-1, the J call TRBJ1-5; maybe TRBD1 (5 bases). With 2 bases removed from V and 3 bases from J, the gap between germline ends came to 20 bases. The CDR3 consists of 18 residues. The germline V gene encodes CDR1 MNHNS and CDR2 SASEGT. The CDR3, as DNA: TGTGCCAGCAGTGAAAGCCGGGGGGGAATCCAAAACAATCAGCCCCAGCATTTT. As protein: CASSESRGGIQNNQPQHF.

The rearrangement uses TRBV19 and TRBJ1-2; D is undetermined. Germline V gene sequence: CDR1 LNHDA, CDR2 SQIVND (reference sequence). V was trimmed by 3 bases and J by 2 bases, leaving 16 bases between them. The CDR3 totals 16 residues. CDR3 amino acids: CASSIRWERRNYGYTF. In nucleotides, the CDR3 is TGTGCCAGTAGTATCAGATGGGAGCGGAGGAACTATGGCTACACCTTC. The full variable domain, with the rest looked up from reference TRBV19 and TRBJ1-2, is DGGITQSPKYLFRKEGQNVTLSCEQNLNHDAMYWYRQDPGQGLRLIYYSQIVNDFQKGDIAEGYSVSREKKESFPLTVTSAQKNPTAFYLCASSIRWERRNYGYTFGSGTRLTVV.

The chain joins TRBV10-3 to TRBJ2-7, with 9 positions matching TRBD1. The length of the CDR3 is 16 residues. V dropped 0 bases and J dropped 6; count of bases not matched to a gene: 9. From germline, CDR1 is ENHRY and CDR2 SYGVKD. DNA for the CDR3: TGTGCCATCAGTGAGTCGACGGGACAGGGTCCCGCCGAGCAGTACTTC. This encodes CAISESTGQGPAEQYF.